The 2 T cell receptor beta chains given below trace back to one sample, sequenced in a study of blood T cell repertoires in COVID-19. The assay was immunoSEQ multiplex PCR, and TCRdb's table has in-frame clones only and misses some. The sample contains 150,000 or so clones, over 60% of which appear only once. The sample consisted of PBMCs or T cells enriched from blood (not recorded which). The receptors come from a woman aged 45-65 years who had recovered from COVID-19.

The chain carries TRBV2 and TRBJ1-2; D perhaps matches TRBD1 (6 bases). The germline CDR1 and CDR2 sequences are SNHLY and FYNNEI. The CDR3 totals 11 residues. The V gene lost 5 bases and the J gene lost 6 bases, with 7 bases spanning the gap. The CDR3 nucleotides are TGTGCCAGCAGTCCAGGGGATGGCTACACCTTC. Amino acids: CASSPGDGYTF.

In its sample, this clone was seen a few times. The gene calls are TRBV24-1 and TRBJ2-2, with 7 bases matching TRBD2. V lost 0 bases to trimming and J lost 4 bases; unmatched junction nucleotides: 7. Germline V lookup: CDR1 KGHDR, CDR2 SFDVKD. This CDR3 is built from 17 residues. The CDR3 DNA reads TGTGCCACCAGTGATTTGCGGTGGGAGGGTCTCACCGGGGAGCTGTTTTTT. Translating it yields CATSDLRWEGLTGELFF.